The 15 T cell receptor beta chains reported below all come from one sample, sequenced in a study of blood T cell repertoires in COVID-19. The repertoire was sequenced with immunoSEQ multiplex PCR; TCRdb's copy has only in-frame clones and lacks some. The sample lists approximately 290,000 clones, around 89% occurring once. Sequencing was done on a sample of PBMCs or T cells enriched from blood (not recorded which). These receptors all come from a woman in her late teens or twenties with acute COVID-19.

The V call is TRBV28, the J call TRBJ2-5; D perhaps matches TRBD1 (6 bases). Germline CDR1 MDHEN, CDR2 SYDVKM. Trimming left V 5 bases short and J 1 base short, with 14 bases between. The CDR3 runs 15 residues. CDR3 DNA: TGTGCCAGCAGTGGACAGCCGGGAAGCCAAGAGACCCAGTACTTC. This codes for CASSGQPGSQETQYF.

The V and J genes are TRBV29-1 and TRBJ1-1; D is ambiguous. The germline gives CDR1 SQVTM, CDR2 ANQGSEA. With 7 bases removed from V and 5 bases from J, the gap between germline ends came to 20 bases. CDR3 length: 14 residues. DNA of the CDR3: TGCAGCGCTTCGGAAACAATTCAGAGGACTGAAGCTTTCTTT. It encodes CSASETIQRTEAFF.

This chain links TRBV7-2 with TRBJ2-7; a possible D gene is TRBD1 (7 bases). The CDR3 is 16 residues long. The ends were cut back, 3 bases at V and 9 bases at J, with 24 bases in the middle. Germline V gives CDR1 SGHTA, CDR2 FQGNSA. The DNA for the CDR3 is TGTGCCAGCAGCTTGTTCCGGGACAGCCAGGGGGAGGTGCAGTACTTC. It encodes CASSLFRDSQGEVQYF.

This clone came up a few times. CDR3: CASSQGLAGGAGELFF. The CDR3 DNA follows: TGTGCCAGCAGCCAGGGGCTAGCGGGAGGGGCCGGGGAGCTGTTTTTT. V usage is TRBV3-1 (or the pseudogene TRBV3-2) and J usage is TRBJ2-2; TRBD2 aligns across 12 bases. CDR1 is LGHDT and CDR2 is YNNKEL in the germline V gene (reference sequence). V dropped 3 bases and J dropped 6; count of bases not matched to a gene: 5. The CDR3 totals 16 residues.

The chain has TRBV9 and TRBJ2-1; perhaps TRBD2 as D (6 bases). CDR3 length: 15 amino acids. The ends were cut back, 3 bases at V and 0 bases at J, with 10 bases in the middle. Germline V gene data show CDR1 as SGDLS and CDR2 as YYNGEE. The CDR3 protein is CASSADGSSYNEQFF. CDR3 DNA: TGTGCCAGCAGCGCGGACGGGAGCTCCTACAATGAGCAGTTCTTC.

This chain joins TRBV10-1 and TRBJ2-7; 8 bases map to TRBD1. The CDR3 totals 14 residues. V lost 5 bases, J lost 4 bases, and 7 bases stayed unmatched. Germline assignment: CDR1 WNHNN and CDR2 SYGVQD (reference sequence). Written as DNA, the CDR3 is TGCGCCAGCAGTCCCGGGACAGGAGGGTACGAGCAGTACTTC. This codes for CASSPGTGGYEQYF.

This clone was seen only once. The rearrangement uses TRBV30 and TRBJ2-1; 10 bases agree with TRBD2. The germline V gene has CDR1 GTSNPN and CDR2 SVGIG (reference sequence). The trim removed 6 bases at V and 9 bases at J, leaving 11 bases unmatched. CDR3 length: 14 residues. Here the CDR3 reads CACFSSGSSGEQFF. DNA for the CDR3: TGTGCCTGCTTTTCTAGCGGGAGCTCGGGTGAGCAGTTCTTC.

The chain links TRBV5-1 to TRBJ2-1, with D possibly being TRBD2 (6 bases). Trimming removed 5 bases from V and 10 bases from J, with 13 bases in between. The CDR3 runs 12 residues. Germline CDR1 and CDR2: SGHRS and YFSETQ. CDR3 nucleotides: TGCGCCAGCAGGGATCTACGGGAGGAGCAGTTCTTC. Its protein product is CASRDLREEQFF.

The chain uses TRBV28 and TRBJ1-3; 8 nucleotides agree with TRBD1. This CDR3 has 19 residues. From germline, CDR1 is MDHEN and CDR2 SYDVKM. V lost 3 bases to trimming and J lost 0 bases; unmatched junction nucleotides: 13. The CDR3 reads CASSFRIRGLYLSGNTIYF. CDR3 coding DNA: TGTGCCAGCAGTTTTCGGATCAGGGGGCTATACCTCTCTGGAAACACCATATATTTT.

V is TRBV19 and J is TRBJ1-5; D might be TRBD1 (6 bases). Trimming cost V 4 bases and J 0 bases, with 25 bases left between them. This CDR3 comprises 20 residues. Germline CDR1 reads LNHDA; CDR2 reads SQIVND (reference sequence). This CDR3 is CASSRTPLVWGGHSNQPQHF. The CDR3 bases are TGTGCCAGTAGTAGAACACCCCTGGTATGGGGGGGACATAGCAATCAGCCCCAGCATTTT.

The chain couples TRBV2 to TRBJ1-1; D is possibly TRBD1 (5 bases). Germline CDR1 SNHLY, CDR2 FYNNEI. This CDR3 spans 12 amino acids. V was shortened by 1 base and J by 8 bases, with 8 bases between the two germline ends. The CDR3 DNA is TGTGCCAGCAGTGAAGTGACAGCAGAAGCTTTCTTT. It encodes CASSEVTAEAFF.

This chain joins TRBV5-1 and TRBJ2-1, with TRBD1 matching 9 bases. V dropped 0 bases and J dropped 10; count of bases not matched to a gene: 5. This CDR3 comprises 14 residues. Germline V gene data show CDR1 as SGHRS and CDR2 as YFSETQ. The CDR3 nucleotides read TGCGCCAGCAGCTTGGGAACAGGGGGCGGGGAGCAGTTCTTC. Protein product: CASSLGTGGGEQFF.

J is TRBJ1-2 and V is TRBV20-1; D not certain. The germline gives CDR1 DFQATT, CDR2 SNEGSKA (reference sequence). Trimming took 3 bases from V and 4 from J, leaving 3 bases between them. This CDR3 spans 10 amino acids. CDR3: CSASSYGYTF. The DNA for the CDR3 is TGCAGTGCTAGCTCCTATGGCTACACCTTC.

The chain is built from TRBV19 and TRBJ1-3; 8 bases line up with TRBD1. V lost 4 bases, J lost 1 base, and 6 bases stayed unmatched. The CDR3 contains 16 residues. The V gene's germline CDR1 is LNHDA and CDR2 SQIVND (reference sequence). CDR3 bases: TGTGCCAGTAGTACAGACAGGGGATCGTCTGGAAACACCATATATTTT. As protein: CASSTDRGSSGNTIYF. The whole variable domain, filled in from reference TRBV19 and TRBJ1-3, reads DGGITQSPKYLFRKEGQNVTLSCEQNLNHDAMYWYRQDPGQGLRLIYYSQIVNDFQKGDIAEGYSVSREKKESFPLTVTSAQKNPTAFYLCASSTDRGSSGNTIYFGEGSWLTVV.

The rearrangement uses TRBV4-2 and TRBJ1-4; the match to TRBD1 covers 9 bases. Germline CDR1 is LGHNA and CDR2 is YNFKEQ. The CDR3 spans 16 residues. The junction had 4 bases not matched to a gene; V was cut back by 0 bases and J by 5 bases. In DNA form, the CDR3 reads TGTGCCAGCAGCCAAGATCTCGGGACAGGGAATGAAAAACTGTTTTTT. This sequence encodes CASSQDLGTGNEKLFF.